This passage covers 19 T cell receptor beta chains from one sample sequenced in a study of spatial heterogeneity in lung cancer. Time point described: sample taken at primary tumor resection. TCRdb redid the calling of the 5' RACE reads with MiXCR, one entry per CDR3 protein. The data show roughly 10,000 distinct CDR3 sequences, around 6.3% seen once. This specimen was PBMCs, taken at surgery. These receptors were taken from a male donor with early-stage non-small cell lung cancer.

The sample holds a few counts of this clonotype. The chain uses TRBV20-1 and TRBJ2-1; TRBD1 matches at 7 bases. The CDR3 is 14 amino acids. From germline, CDR1 is DFQATT and CDR2 SNEGSKA (reference sequence). The junction had 11 bases not matched to a gene; V was cut back by 5 bases and J by 7 bases. CDR3 amino acids: CSASQRQGKNEQFF. DNA of the CDR3: TGCAGTGCTTCCCAAAGACAGGGAAAGAATGAGCAGTTCTTC.

At least ten counts were recorded for this clonotype. The chain joins TRBV6-5 to TRBJ1-5; no firm D call. The CDR3 length is 13 residues. V was cut by 4 bases and J by 4 bases, with 8 bases left in between. The germline V gene has CDR1 MNHEY and CDR2 SVGAGI. CDR3 DNA: TGTGCCAGCAGTTTGGGCCAAAATCAGCCCCAGCATTTT. Translation: CASSLGQNQPQHF.

This clonotype came up many times. The chain joins TRBV7-8 to TRBJ2-7; 8 bases map to TRBD1. The CDR3 runs to 14 residues. The V and J ends lost 5 bases and 2 bases, in that order; junction bases with no gene match: 5. Germline-derived CDR1 and CDR2 are SGHVS and FQNEAQ. DNA of the CDR3: TGTGCCAGCAGCCCATGGGACAGGCCCTACGAGCAGTACTTC. This gives the protein CASSPWDRPYEQYF. Full variable domain (missing parts from reference TRBV7-8 and TRBJ2-7): GAGVSQSPRYKVAKRGQDVALRCDPISGHVSLFWYQQALGQGPEFLTYFQNEAQLDKSGLPSDRFFAERPEGSVSTLKIQRTQQEDSAVYLCASSPWDRPYEQYFGPGTRLTVT.

V usage is TRBV3-1 and J usage is TRBJ2-7; D may correspond to TRBD1 or TRBD2 (5 bases each). V was trimmed by 5 bases and J by 1 base, leaving 9 bases between them. The germline V gene encodes CDR1 LGHDT and CDR2 YNNKEL (reference sequence). The CDR3 has 13 residues. CDR3 protein: CASSGDESYEQYF. Written as DNA, the CDR3 is TGTGCCAGCAGCGGGGACGAATCCTACGAGCAGTACTTC.

This clonotype came up a few times. V and J are TRBV30 and TRBJ1-3, with 7 nucleotides matching TRBD1. V dropped 7 bases and J dropped 0; count of bases not matched to a gene: 12. This CDR3 spans 16 amino acids. Germline V gene sequence: CDR1 GTSNPN, CDR2 SVGIG (reference sequence). The CDR3 loop is CAFSPPGQSSGNTIYF. CDR3 bases: TGTGCCTTCAGTCCACCGGGACAGAGCTCTGGAAACACCATATATTTT.

This clonotype was observed many times. The rearrangement joins TRBV20-1 to TRBJ2-7; 11 bases are shared with TRBD2. The CDR3 runs to 14 residues. The V and J ends lost 3 bases and 3 bases, in that order; junction bases with no gene match: 4. CDR1 and CDR2 from the germline V gene are DFQATT and SNEGSKA (reference sequence). The CDR3 sequence is CSASPGTSGYEQYF. CDR3 DNA: TGCAGTGCTAGCCCCGGGACTAGCGGCTACGAGCAGTACTTC.

At least ten counts were recorded for this clonotype. The DNA for the CDR3 is TGCGCCAGCAGCCAAGATCAGTCAGCCTACTACGAGCAGTACTTC. It translates to CASSQDQSAYYEQYF. V and J are TRBV4-1 and TRBJ2-7; D unresolved. In germline, CDR1 is MGHRA, CDR2 YSYEKL. Trimming shortened V by 0 bases and J by 3 bases, and 12 bases separated the two germline ends. This CDR3 is built from 15 residues.

This clonotype has more than one count but fewer than ten. The gene calls are TRBV27 and TRBJ2-3; tentatively, D is TRBD2 (6 bases). The CDR3 sequence is 14 residues long. CDR1 MNHEY and CDR2 SMNVEV come from the germline V gene (reference sequence). V gave up 7 bases and J gave up 6 bases, with 17 bases separating them. CDR3 sequence: CASNPGGNQDTQYF. The CDR3 bases are TGTGCCAGCAACCCTGGGGGGAACCAGGATACGCAGTATTTT.

The rearrangement links TRBV27 to TRBJ1-1, with D unresolved. The CDR3 extends over 11 amino acids. V was shortened by 3 bases and J by 7 bases, with 6 bases between the two germline ends. The germline V gene has CDR1 MNHEY and CDR2 SMNVEV (reference sequence). The CDR3 nucleotides are TGTGCCAGCAGTTTCGGAGTTGAAGCTTTCTTT. This translates into CASSFGVEAFF.

By its share, this clonotype is medium-sized (0.01 to 0.1%). The V gene is TRBV4-3, the J gene TRBJ1-2; TRBD1 might be the D (5 bases). This CDR3 spans 13 amino acids. Germline assignment: CDR1 LGHNA and CDR2 YSLEER. Trimming took off 2 bases at V and 4 bases at J, with 8 bases between the two ends. CDR3 protein: CASSQSGIYGYTF. In nucleotides, the CDR3 is TGCGCCAGCAGCCAATCAGGGATCTATGGCTACACCTTC.

This clonotype came up many times. The gene calls are TRBV6-5 and TRBJ1-3; 7 bases map to TRBD1. V lost 5 bases to trimming and J lost 0 bases; unmatched junction nucleotides: 4. This CDR3 comprises 15 residues. From germline, CDR1 is MNHEY and CDR2 SVGAGI. The CDR3 nucleotides are TGTGCCAGCAGTAAGACAGGGCCCTCTGGAAACACCATATATTTT. This gives the protein CASSKTGPSGNTIYF.

This clonotype was detected ten times or more. This CDR3 reads CASSFSSGGGNEQFF. The CDR3 coding sequence is TGTGCCAGCAGCTTCTCTAGCGGGGGAGGTAATGAGCAGTTCTTC. V gene TRBV7-2 combines with J gene TRBJ2-1, with 10 bases matching TRBD2. V shed 3 bases, J shed 7 bases, and the junction held 6 bases outside the gene matches. The CDR3 loop spans 15 amino acids. Germline V gene lookup returns CDR1 SGHTA and CDR2 FQGNSA.

The chain has TRBV6-4 and TRBJ2-3, with TRBD2 matching over 14 bases. With V trimmed by 0 bases and J by 4 bases, 0 bases remained unmatched. CDR1 is MRHNA and CDR2 is SNTAGT in the germline V gene. The CDR3 extends over 16 amino acids. The CDR3 region is CASSDSTSGGADTQYF. The CDR3 DNA follows: TGTGCCAGCAGTGACTCGACTAGCGGGGGGGCAGATACGCAGTATTTT.

This clonotype came up many times. This rearrangement joins TRBV24-1 to TRBJ1-2; D might be TRBD1 (6 bases). V was clipped by 4 bases and J by 8 bases, with 19 bases between them. CDR3 length: 15 amino acids. Germline V gene sequence: CDR1 KGHDR, CDR2 SFDVKD. DNA for the CDR3: TGTGCCACCAGTGACTCGGACAGACCCGGGGACGGCTACACCTTC. Amino acid sequence: CATSDSDRPGDGYTF.

This clonotype was detected ten times or more. The chain uses TRBV5-1 and TRBJ2-1; 9 bases fit TRBD1. There are 16 residues in the CDR3. V shed 2 bases and J 6 bases; nucleotides not matched to a gene: 9. Germline CDR1 is SGHRS and CDR2 is YFSETQ. The CDR3 DNA sequence: TGCGCCAGCAGCTTTGGAGAGACAGGGGGTCTCAATGAGCAGTTCTTC. This sequence encodes CASSFGETGGLNEQFF.

This clonotype was counted at least ten times. This sequence joins TRBV2 and TRBJ2-1; 10 bases are shared with TRBD1. Germline V gene lookup returns CDR1 SNHLY and CDR2 FYNNEI. The CDR3 consists of 16 residues. Trimming at V came to 6 bases and at J to 9 bases, leaving 14 bases not matched to a gene. Here the CDR3 reads CASRSGQGNAESEQFF. The CDR3 DNA reads as TGTGCCAGCAGATCGGGACAGGGGAACGCGGAGAGTGAGCAGTTCTTC.

The chain combines TRBV7-2 with TRBJ2-7; D possibly corresponds to TRBD2 (5 bases). Looked up from germline, CDR1 is SGHTA and CDR2 is FQGNSA. This CDR3 spans 15 amino acids. V was pared by 5 bases and J by 0 bases, with 14 bases between. In DNA form, the CDR3 reads TGTGCCAGCAGCCCTAGGGAGCGCTCCTCCTACGAGCAGTACTTC. This codes for CASSPRERSSYEQYF.

This clonotype was recorded many times. This CDR3 is CASSRQGDQPQHF. CDR3 in DNA: TGTGCCAGCAGTAGACAGGGTGATCAGCCCCAGCATTTT. The chain links TRBV6-5 to TRBJ1-5; 7 nucleotides align to TRBD1. This CDR3 has 13 residues. CDR1 is MNHEY, CDR2 SVGAGI, per germline. V gave up 5 bases and J gave up 5 bases; unmatched junction bases: 3.

In its sample, this clonotype was seen many times. The rearrangement uses TRBV6-1 and TRBJ2-5; D gene uncertain. Trimming cost V 7 bases and J 1 base, with 13 bases left between them. The CDR3 is 14 residues long. The germline gives CDR1 MNHNS, CDR2 SASEGT. CDR3 in DNA: TGTGCCAGCAAAAAAGGACCTTTCCAAGAGACCCAGTACTTC. It encodes CASKKGPFQETQYF.